The TCR beta chain described here comes from a study of blood T cells in healthy people across ages. This CDR3 has 18 amino acids. Germline V gene data show CDR1 as SGHTA and CDR2 as FQGNSA. With 5 bases removed from V and 0 bases from J, the gap between germline ends came to 21 bases. Using a J-beta primer mix together with a sample-barcoded 5' primer, a second PCR was run for about 6 to 11 cycles. TCRdb reprocessed the 5' RACE reads with MiXCR, giving one entry per CDR3 protein. The sample contains 650,000 to 1,000,000 distinct CDR3 sequences, around 36% of which appear only once. Sample: blood. The receptor comes from a man aged 18 to 30 in good health. The chain couples TRBV7-2 to TRBJ2-3; TRBD2 is a possible D gene (6 bases). CDR3 DNA sequence: TGTGCCAGCAGCCCTCTGATGACTAGATTAGGTAGCACAGATACGCAGTATTTT. As protein: CASSPLMTRLGSTDTQYF.